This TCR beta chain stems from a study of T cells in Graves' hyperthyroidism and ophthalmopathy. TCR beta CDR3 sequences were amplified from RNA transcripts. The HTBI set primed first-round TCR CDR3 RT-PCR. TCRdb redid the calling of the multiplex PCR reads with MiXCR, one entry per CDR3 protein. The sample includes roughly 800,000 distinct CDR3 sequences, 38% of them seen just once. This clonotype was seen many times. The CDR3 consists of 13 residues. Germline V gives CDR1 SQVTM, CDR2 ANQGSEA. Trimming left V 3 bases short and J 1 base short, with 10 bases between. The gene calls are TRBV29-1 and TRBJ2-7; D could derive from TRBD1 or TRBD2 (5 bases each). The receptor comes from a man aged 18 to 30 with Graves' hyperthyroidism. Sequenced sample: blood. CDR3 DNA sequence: TGCAGCGTTGAGGGGGACGGATCCTACGAGCAGTACTTC. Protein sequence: CSVEGDGSYEQYF.